This is a list of T cell receptor beta chains from one sample in a study of Graves' ophthalmopathy and Graves' hyperthyroidism. Each CDR3 protein gets one entry after TCRdb re-called the multiplex PCR reads with MiXCR. Of hundreds of thousands of distinct CDR3 sequences listed, about 40% are singletons. Sequencing was done on a sample of peripheral blood. The receptors derive from an adult man with Graves' ophthalmopathy. The conserved cysteine and the conserved F or W are not part of the CDR3 here.

>TRBJ2-7|TRBV7-2
ASSWHPGQGYEQY
>TRBJ1-4|TRBV7-2
AAWGEKLF
>TRBJ2-7|TRBV10-3
AISLGLPYEQY
>TRBJ1-1|TRBV5-1
ASSLYYGTGTMNTEAF
>TRBJ1-1|TRBV9
ASSTEPWAQNTEAF
>TRBJ2-7|TRBV5-1
ASNTLGRVENEQY
>TRBJ2-6|TRBV5-5
ASSQLPGQGFLAGSGANVLT
>TRBJ1-2|TRBV4-2
ASSHVFGGYNYGYT
>TRBJ1-5|TRBV10-3
AISPQH
>TRBJ1-4|TRBV15
ATGEGVNEKLF
>TRBJ2-7|TRBV10-3
ASSYGRGTYEQY
>TRBJ1-2|TRBV7-9
ASSLSSRVGGYT
>TRBJ1-5|TRBV15
ATSRDRGGQETQH
>TRBJ2-2|TRBV9
ASSVVDYEGPGELF
>TRBJ2-7|TRBV7-9
ASSPGLAGETYEQY
>TRBJ2-2|TRBV5-4
ASSLTSAANTGELF
>TRBJ1-1|TRBV2
ASSEAVADTEAF
>TRBJ1-2|TRBV9
ASSVGQGANYGYT
>TRBJ2-5|TRBV2
ASSRGTIQRETQY
>TRBJ2-7|TRBV7-9
ASSFLDRDYEQY
>TRBJ2-2|TRBV9
ASSAYNTGELF
>TRBJ1-1|TRBV9
ASSAGTGGQGEAF
>TRBJ1-1|TRBV7-3
ASSPAPVGFSEAF
>TRBJ1-5|TRBV3-1
ASSQNGVANQPQH
>TRBJ1-1|TRBV7-3
ASSLPALNTEAF
>TRBJ2-2|TRBV9
ASSPTGITGELF
>TRBJ2-2|TRBV4-2
ASSHTGPAGELF
>TRBJ1-5|TRBV10-3
AISELGQNQPQH
>TRBJ1-4|TRBV20-1
SANRLLGGYNEKLF